The 13 T cell receptor beta chains listed next were all sequenced from one sample in a study of T-cell reconstitution after alpha-beta-depleted transplantation in children. It was with unique molecular identifiers that the TCRbeta library was prepared. TCRdb re-called the PCR reads with MiXCR, one entry per CDR3 protein. The sample lists 600,000 to 700,000 distinct CDR3 sequences; around 17% were seen once. Material: PBMCs from the stem cell graft donor, obtained from the stem cell graft. The source is a human donor who donated a stem cell graft to a child with acute myeloid leukemia.

CDR3 bases: TGTGCCACCAGCAGAGATCCAGCACAAGAGACCCAGTACTTC. Translated: CATSRDPAQETQYF. This chain joins TRBV15 and TRBJ2-5; D not resolved. From germline, CDR1 is LNHNV and CDR2 YYDKDF (reference sequence). Trimming pared 0 bases from V and 2 bases from J, leaving 7 bases between. The CDR3 is made up of 14 amino acids. Full variable domain (outside the CDR3, taken from reference TRBV15 and TRBJ2-5): DAMVIQNPRYQVTQFGKPVTLSCSQTLNHNVMYWYQQKSSQAPKLLFHYYDKDFNNEADTPDNFQSRRPNTSFCFLDIRSPGLGDTAMYLCATSRDPAQETQYFGPGTRLLVL.

This clonotype was seen many times. The chain uses TRBV20-1 and TRBJ2-7; 10 bases are shared with TRBD2. After removal of 3 bases from V and 2 bases from J, the junction contained 10 bases not matched to a gene. Germline CDR1 DFQATT, CDR2 SNEGSKA (reference sequence). This CDR3 comprises 16 residues. The DNA of the CDR3 is TGCAGTGCTAGTGGGGCTAGCGGGGGCCACACCTACGAGCAGTACTTC. Translation gives CSASGASGGHTYEQYF.

The rearrangement joins TRBV12-3 or TRBV12-4 to TRBJ2-6; maybe TRBD2 (5 bases). The V end was cut by 7 bases, the J end by 3 bases, with 13 bases between. The CDR3 spans 15 residues. The CDR3 region has the DNA TGTGCCAGCACCCTGGGAGCGATTGGGGCCAACGTCCTGACTTTC. Translating gives CASTLGAIGANVLTF.

The CDR3 DNA sequence: TGCAGTGCTAGAGATATCGGGACAGGGGATCTTTGGTGGACTGAAGCTTTCTTT. Residues: CSARDIGTGDLWWTEAFF. The chain couples TRBV20-1 to TRBJ1-1, with 10 nucleotides matching TRBD1. In germline, CDR1 is DFQATT, CDR2 SNEGSKA (reference sequence). V lost 0 bases to trimming and J lost 5 bases; unmatched junction nucleotides: 15. The CDR3 extends over 18 amino acids.

This clonotype was seen a few times. The chain joins TRBV20-1 to TRBJ1-6, with D unclear. From germline, CDR1 is DFQATT and CDR2 SNEGSKA (reference sequence). The germline V and J ends were trimmed by 0 bases and 10 bases, with 4 bases remaining between them. The CDR3 covers 11 residues. The CDR3 DNA reads TGCAGTGCTAGAGATCGCTCACCCCTCCACTTT. Amino acid sequence: CSARDRSPLHF.

This clonotype has only a few counts. The chain recombines TRBV20-1 with TRBJ2-2; no clear D. The CDR3 runs 13 residues. The V gene lost 1 base and the J gene lost 3 bases, with 6 bases spanning the gap. The V gene's germline CDR1 is DFQATT and CDR2 SNEGSKA (reference sequence). CDR3 sequence (DNA): TGCAGTGCTAGAGCCAGCCACACCGGGGAGCTGTTTTTT. Translating it yields CSARASHTGELFF.

The chain is built from TRBV21-1 and TRBJ1-1. TRBV21-1 is flagged as a pseudogene. The CDR3 is made up of 13 amino acids. As DNA, the CDR3 is TGTGCCAGCAGCAAAGCCCCTCCAACCGAAGCTTTCTTT. This encodes CASSKAPPTEAFF.

The rearrangement links TRBV25-1 to TRBJ2-1; D may correspond to TRBD1 or TRBD2 (6 bases each). The CDR3 has 10 residues. Germline V gene data show CDR1 as MGHDK and CDR2 as SYGVNS. V dropped 8 bases and J dropped 10 bases, with 9 bases sitting between them. The CDR3 loop reads CASAGGEQFF. The CDR3 DNA is TGTGCCAGCGCCGGGGGCGAGCAGTTCTTC.

This clonotype was recorded a few times. The CDR3 DNA sequence: TGTGCCAGCAATCTCTTAGCGGGGGGCACAGATACGCAGTATTTT. It translates to CASNLLAGGTDTQYF. V and J are TRBV28 and TRBJ2-3, with 9 bases lining up with TRBD2. Germline V gives CDR1 MDHEN, CDR2 SYDVKM. J gave up 1 base and V 7 bases, and 6 bases lay outside the gene matches. CDR3 size: 15 residues. The variable domain in full, with the rest retrieved from reference TRBV28 and TRBJ2-3, is DVKVTQSSRYLVKRTGEKVFLECVQDMDHENMFWYRQDPGLGLRLIYFSYDVKMKEKGDIPEGYSVSREKKERFSLILESASTNQTSMYLCASNLLAGGTDTQYFGPGTRLTVL.

This clonotype was found a few times. The chain employs TRBV7-6 and TRBJ2-1; D is tentatively TRBD1 or TRBD2 (6 bases each). The CDR3 runs 16 residues. The ends were cut back, 5 bases at V and 7 bases at J, with 21 bases in the middle. Germline lookup yields CDR1 SGHVS and CDR2 FNYEAQ. The DNA for the CDR3 is TGTGCCAGCAGCAGACACGAAGTGGGGGCGGGGAATGAGCAGTTCTTC. Amino acids: CASSRHEVGAGNEQFF.

This clonotype was counted many times. The chain employs TRBV27 and TRBJ1-1, with a possible D match to TRBD1 (6 bases). The CDR3 extends over 15 amino acids. Trimming shortened V by 3 bases and J by 5 bases, and 16 bases separated the two germline ends. CDR1 is MNHEY and CDR2 is SMNVEV in the germline V gene (reference sequence). The CDR3 DNA sequence: TGTGCCAGCAGTTTCGGACAGATCTTGGAAACTGAAGCTTTCTTT. Its translation: CASSFGQILETEAFF.

There are a few counts of this clonotype. The chain joins TRBV15 to TRBJ2-2; 7 bases agree with TRBD1. This CDR3 spans 15 amino acids. V shed 0 bases, J shed 4 bases, and the junction held 2 bases outside the gene matches. Germline-derived CDR1 and CDR2 are LNHNV and YYDKDF (reference sequence). CDR3 DNA: TGTGCCACCAGCAGAGATAAGGGGGCCACCGGGGAGCTGTTTTTT. Residues: CATSRDKGATGELFF.

The genes are TRBV6-2 or TRBV6-3 and TRBJ1-2, with D uncertain. With 2 bases removed from V and 5 bases from J, the gap between germline ends came to 24 bases. CDR1 is MNHEY and CDR2 is SVGEGT in the germline V gene. The CDR3 is made up of 18 amino acids. Here the CDR3 reads CASSYERNWGDRQYGYTF. In DNA, the CDR3 is TGTGCCAGCAGTTACGAACGGAACTGGGGAGACCGCCAATATGGCTACACCTTC.